In its sample, the clone carrying this T cell receptor beta chain was seen a few times. Its target is not known. The data derive from a study of T-cell memory formation after mild COVID-19. Across the whole study: Clusters were largely donor specific. Whole-study results and caveats: Contracting clones localized mainly to CM and EM when CD4+ and mainly to EMRA when CD8+.

TCRdb reanalysed the 5' RACE reads using MiXCR and keeps one entry per CDR3 protein. Of 250,000 to 300,000 distinct CDR3 sequences listed, around 15% were seen once; the top ten hold about a fifth. Trimming stripped 5 bases from V and 10 bases from J, with 15 bases between. This CDR3 has 12 amino acids. Germline CDR1 is SQVTM and CDR2 is ANQGSEA. The receptor's source is a man between 18 and 35 years old who had mild COVID-19 (a few samples of this study predate the infection). Cell type and time point are not known. Sequencing was carried out using PBMCs or a T cell subset sorted from them (not recorded which). This chain links TRBV29-1 with TRBJ2-1; D is perhaps TRBD2 (5 bases). The CDR3 is CSVRVRTSEQFF. The DNA of the CDR3 is TGCAGCGTTCGGGTCAGGACTTCCGAGCAGTTCTTC.